This TCR beta chain originates from a study of blood T cell repertoires in COVID-19. On the study more broadly: Acute and convalescent COVID-19 specimens originated in the United States, Italy and Spain.

The cohort comprised adults aged about 18 to 100 years residing in under 25 US areas. Participant reports of clinical history set cohort assignment. Recovered status applied to Cohort 3 donors who had two consecutive negative PCRs. It also applied to those with clearance or with symptom resolution. Only in-frame clones appear in the TCRdb table, and some are missing; sequencing was by immunoSEQ multiplex PCR. Of hundreds of thousands of clones in the sample, approximately 90% are singletons; the top ten hold under 2.5%. The sequenced sample consisted of PBMCs or T cells enriched from blood (not recorded which). This TCR was recovered from a young woman who had recovered from COVID-19.

The CDR3 reads CASRQNTEAFF. As DNA, the CDR3 is TGTGCCAGCAGACAGAACACTGAAGCTTTCTTT. The chain couples TRBV25-1 to TRBJ1-1; D is undetermined. V was cut by 6 bases and J by 1 base, with 3 bases left in between. CDR1 MGHDK and CDR2 SYGVNS come from the germline V gene. This CDR3 has 11 residues.